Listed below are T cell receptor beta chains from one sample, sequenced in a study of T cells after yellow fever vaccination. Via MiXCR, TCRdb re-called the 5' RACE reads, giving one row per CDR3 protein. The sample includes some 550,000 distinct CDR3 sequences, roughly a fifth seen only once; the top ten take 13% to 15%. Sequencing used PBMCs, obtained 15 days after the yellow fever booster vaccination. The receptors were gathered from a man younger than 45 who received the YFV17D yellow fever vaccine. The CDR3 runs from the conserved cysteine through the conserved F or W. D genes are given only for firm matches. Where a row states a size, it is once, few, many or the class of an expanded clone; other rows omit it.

CDR3 protein: CASSLGPGGVSAFF
CDR3 DNA: TGCGCCAGCAGCTTGGGCCCAGGAGGAGTGTCGGCTTTCTTT
clone size: few
J gene: TRBJ1-1
V gene: TRBV5-1
D gene: -

CDR3 protein: CASSPQATGGGEQYF
CDR3 DNA: TGTGCCAGCTCACCACAGGCGACAGGGGGTGGTGAGCAGTACTTC
clone size: once
J gene: TRBJ2-7
V gene: TRBV18
D gene: TRBD1

CDR3 protein: CASSYQGGGETQYF
CDR3 DNA: TGTGCCAGCAGTTACCAGGGTGGCGGGGAGACCCAGTACTTC
clone size: few
J gene: TRBJ2-5
V gene: TRBV6-5
D gene: -

CDR3 protein: CSARDFSGAVGELFF
CDR3 DNA: TGCAGTGCTAGAGATTTCTCTGGTGCCGTCGGGGAGCTGTTTTTT
clone size: few
J gene: TRBJ2-2
V gene: TRBV20-1
D gene: -

CDR3 protein: CASSSSAGLRYEQYF
CDR3 DNA: TGTGCCAGCAGCTCCTCAGCGGGACTACGCTACGAGCAGTACTTC
clone size: -
J gene: TRBJ2-7
V gene: TRBV11-2
D gene: TRBD2

CDR3 protein: CASSFPGISGANVLTF
CDR3 DNA: TGTGCCAGCAGCTTCCCAGGCATCTCTGGGGCCAACGTCCTGACTTTC
clone size: -
J gene: TRBJ2-6
V gene: TRBV5-4
D gene: -

CDR3 protein: CASSLVRGHQPQHF
CDR3 DNA: TGTGCCAGCAGCTTAGTAAGGGGCCATCAGCCCCAGCATTTT
clone size: -
J gene: TRBJ1-5
V gene: TRBV7-2
D gene: -

CDR3 protein: CSARPLGRDTYEQYF
CDR3 DNA: TGCAGTGCTAGACCCTTAGGGAGGGACACCTACGAGCAGTACTTC
clone size: -
J gene: TRBJ2-7
V gene: TRBV20-1
D gene: -

CDR3 protein: CASIPVAGNEQFF
CDR3 DNA: TGTGCCAGCATCCCCGTGGCCGGCAATGAGCAGTTCTTC
clone size: -
J gene: TRBJ2-1
V gene: TRBV12-3/TRBV12-4
D gene: -

CDR3 protein: CASSQDFGLDMYF
CDR3 DNA: TGTGCCAGCAGCCAAGATTTTGGACTCGACATGTACTTC
clone size: few
J gene: TRBJ2-5
V gene: TRBV3-1
D gene: -

CDR3 protein: CSAKRSGGRVTDTQYF
CDR3 DNA: TGCAGTGCCAAGAGGTCTGGCGGGAGGGTCACAGATACGCAGTATTTT
clone size: -
J gene: TRBJ2-3
V gene: TRBV20-1
D gene: TRBD2

CDR3 protein: CSAKAQLDYRGVYNEQFF
CDR3 DNA: TGCAGTGCTAAGGCCCAATTAGATTATCGAGGGGTTTACAATGAGCAGTTCTTC
clone size: -
J gene: TRBJ2-1
V gene: TRBV20-1
D gene: -

CDR3 protein: CSAIDRRQGHEQFF
CDR3 DNA: TGCAGTGCCATCGATCGACGGCAGGGCCATGAGCAGTTCTTC
clone size: -
J gene: TRBJ2-1
V gene: TRBV20-1
D gene: -

CDR3 protein: CATSELPGLAGGELFF
CDR3 DNA: TGTGCCACCAGTGAACTCCCGGGACTAGCAGGCGGGGAGCTGTTTTTT
clone size: -
J gene: TRBJ2-2
V gene: TRBV24-1
D gene: TRBD2

CDR3 protein: CASKHSTNEKLFF
CDR3 DNA: TGTGCCAGCAAGCATTCAACTAATGAAAAACTGTTTTTT
clone size: few
J gene: TRBJ1-4
V gene: TRBV12-3/TRBV12-4
D gene: -

CDR3 protein: CASSPTGIGYEQYF
CDR3 DNA: TGTGCCAGCAGCCCGACAGGGATCGGATACGAGCAGTACTTC
clone size: -
J gene: TRBJ2-7
V gene: TRBV7-9
D gene: TRBD1

CDR3 protein: CASSLYTTSGIYNEQFF
CDR3 DNA: TGTGCCAGCAGCCTATATACGACTAGCGGGATTTACAATGAGCAGTTCTTC
clone size: -
J gene: TRBJ2-1
V gene: TRBV12-3/TRBV12-4
D gene: TRBD2

CDR3 protein: CSAVMVQGSYEQYF
CDR3 DNA: TGCAGTGCTGTGATGGTCCAGGGGTCTTACGAGCAGTACTTC
clone size: -
J gene: TRBJ2-7
V gene: TRBV20-1
D gene: -

CDR3 protein: CASSAEAGVVENEQFF
CDR3 DNA: TGTGCCAGCAGTGCCGAAGCGGGAGTGGTTGAGAATGAGCAGTTCTTC
clone size: -
J gene: TRBJ2-1
V gene: TRBV2
D gene: TRBD2

CDR3 protein: CASSIGQEETQYF
CDR3 DNA: TGTGCCAGCAGCATCGGACAGGAAGAGACCCAGTACTTC
clone size: -
J gene: TRBJ2-5
V gene: TRBV9
D gene: TRBD1

CDR3 protein: CASTPRGGGTGELFF
CDR3 DNA: TGTGCCAGCACCCCACGTGGGGGCGGAACCGGGGAGCTGTTTTTT
clone size: -
J gene: TRBJ2-2
V gene: TRBV5-5
D gene: -

CDR3 protein: CASSILAEAYNEQFF
CDR3 DNA: TGCGCCAGCAGCATCCTAGCGGAGGCCTACAATGAGCAGTTCTTC
clone size: -
J gene: TRBJ2-1
V gene: TRBV5-1
D gene: TRBD2

CDR3 protein: CASSPRTSSEQYF
CDR3 DNA: TGTGCCAGCTCACCACGGACTAGTTCCGAGCAGTACTTC
clone size: -
J gene: TRBJ2-7
V gene: TRBV18
D gene: TRBD2

CDR3 protein: CASPPRRAYNEQFF
CDR3 DNA: TGCGCCAGCCCCCCGCGGCGAGCCTACAATGAGCAGTTCTTC
clone size: few
J gene: TRBJ2-1
V gene: TRBV23-1
D gene: -

CDR3 protein: CASSTQRLAGHIRF
CDR3 DNA: TGTGCCAGCAGCACGCAACGACTAGCGGGCCATATACGCTTC
clone size: -
J gene: TRBJ2-5
V gene: TRBV7-6
D gene: TRBD2

CDR3 protein: CASSPDRGYTEAFF
CDR3 DNA: TGTGCCAGCAGTCCCGACAGGGGGTACACTGAAGCTTTCTTT
clone size: few
J gene: TRBJ1-1
V gene: TRBV2
D gene: TRBD1

CDR3 protein: CSATPGGRPYNEQFF
CDR3 DNA: TGCAGTGCTACCCCTGGCGGGAGGCCCTACAATGAGCAGTTCTTC
clone size: few
J gene: TRBJ2-1
V gene: TRBV20-1
D gene: TRBD2

CDR3 protein: CASTSGSINEQYF
CDR3 DNA: TGTGCCAGTACTAGCGGGAGCATCAACGAGCAGTACTTC
clone size: -
J gene: TRBJ2-7
V gene: TRBV19
D gene: TRBD2

CDR3 protein: CSAQLASYNEQFF
CDR3 DNA: TGCAGCGCTCAACTAGCCTCCTACAATGAGCAGTTCTTC
clone size: -
J gene: TRBJ2-1
V gene: TRBV29-1
D gene: -

CDR3 protein: CASSPGQAGQPQHF
CDR3 DNA: TGCGCCAGCAGCCCAGGACAGGCAGGGCAGCCCCAGCATTTT
clone size: few
J gene: TRBJ1-5
V gene: TRBV5-1
D gene: TRBD1

CDR3 protein: CSAPGTARSYNEQFF
CDR3 DNA: TGCAGTGCTCCGGGGACAGCCAGGTCCTACAATGAGCAGTTCTTC
clone size: few
J gene: TRBJ2-1
V gene: TRBV20-1
D gene: TRBD1

CDR3 protein: CASARYDRDRAFF
CDR3 DNA: TGTGCCAGCGCTCGTTATGACAGGGATCGAGCTTTCTTT
clone size: -
J gene: TRBJ1-1
V gene: TRBV27
D gene: TRBD1